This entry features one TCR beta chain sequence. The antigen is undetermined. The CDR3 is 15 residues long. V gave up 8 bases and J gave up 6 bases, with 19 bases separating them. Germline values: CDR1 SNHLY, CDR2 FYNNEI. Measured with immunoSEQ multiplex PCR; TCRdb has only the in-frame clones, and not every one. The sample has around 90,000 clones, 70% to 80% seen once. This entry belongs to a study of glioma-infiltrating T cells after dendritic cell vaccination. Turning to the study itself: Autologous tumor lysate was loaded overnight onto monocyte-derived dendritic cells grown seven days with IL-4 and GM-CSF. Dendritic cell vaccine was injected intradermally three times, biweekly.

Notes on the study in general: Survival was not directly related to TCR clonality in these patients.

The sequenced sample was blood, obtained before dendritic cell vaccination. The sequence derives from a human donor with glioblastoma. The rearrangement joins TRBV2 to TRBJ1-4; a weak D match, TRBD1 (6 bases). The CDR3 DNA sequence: TGTGCCAGCTCGAATCAAAGGGGGACCTATGAAAAACTGTTTTTT. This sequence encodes CASSNQRGTYEKLFF.